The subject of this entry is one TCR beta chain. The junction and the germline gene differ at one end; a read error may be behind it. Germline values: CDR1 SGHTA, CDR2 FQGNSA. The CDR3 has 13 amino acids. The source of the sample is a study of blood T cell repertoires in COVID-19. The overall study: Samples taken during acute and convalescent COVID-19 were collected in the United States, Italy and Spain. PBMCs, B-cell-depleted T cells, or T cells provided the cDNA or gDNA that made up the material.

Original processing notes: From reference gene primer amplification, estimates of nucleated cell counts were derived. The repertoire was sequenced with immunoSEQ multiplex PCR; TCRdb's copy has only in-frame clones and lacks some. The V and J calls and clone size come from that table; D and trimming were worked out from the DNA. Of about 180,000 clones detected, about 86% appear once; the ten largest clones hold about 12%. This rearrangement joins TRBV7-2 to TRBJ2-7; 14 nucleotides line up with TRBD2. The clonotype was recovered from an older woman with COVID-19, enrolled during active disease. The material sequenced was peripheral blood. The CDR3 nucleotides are TGTGCCAGCAGCCTCCGTCCGGGACTAGCGGGAGACTTC. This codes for CASSLRPGLAGDF.